This TCR beta chain comes out of a study of vaccination and CD4 T cells after COVID-19. TCRdb re-derived calls from the PCR reads in MiXCR, one entry per CDR3 protein. The sample records some 14,000 distinct CDR3 sequences, more than 55% being singletons. Germline V gene lookup returns CDR1 SNHLY and CDR2 FYNNEI. V was trimmed by 7 bases and J by 4 bases, leaving 10 bases between them. The CDR3 has 12 residues. The table lists this clonotype with a count of one. The chain couples TRBV2 to TRBJ1-1; no clear D gene. The specimen was CD4+ T cells from blood, collected after SARS-CoV-2 vaccination. This TCR was recovered from a human donor who had recovered from COVID-19. The CDR3: CASTVIATEAFF. The CDR3 DNA follows: TGTGCCAGCACCGTGATAGCCACTGAAGCTTTCTTT.